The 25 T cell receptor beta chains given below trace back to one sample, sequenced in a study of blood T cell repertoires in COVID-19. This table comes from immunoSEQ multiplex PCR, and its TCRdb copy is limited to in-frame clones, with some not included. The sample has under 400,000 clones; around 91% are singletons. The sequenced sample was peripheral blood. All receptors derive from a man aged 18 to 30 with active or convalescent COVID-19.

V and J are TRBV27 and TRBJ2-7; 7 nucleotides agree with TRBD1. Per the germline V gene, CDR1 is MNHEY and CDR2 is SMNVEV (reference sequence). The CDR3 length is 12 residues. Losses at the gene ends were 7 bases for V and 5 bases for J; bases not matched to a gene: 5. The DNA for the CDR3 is TGTGCCAGCAAGACGACAGGGAACGAGCAGTACTTC. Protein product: CASKTTGNEQYF.

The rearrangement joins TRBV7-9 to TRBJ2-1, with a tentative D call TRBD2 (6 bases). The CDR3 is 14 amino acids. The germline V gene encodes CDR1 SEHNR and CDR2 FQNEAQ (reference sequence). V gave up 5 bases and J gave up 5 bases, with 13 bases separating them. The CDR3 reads CASSQTGLNNEQFF. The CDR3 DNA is TGTGCCAGCAGCCAAACGGGACTCAACAATGAGCAGTTCTTC.

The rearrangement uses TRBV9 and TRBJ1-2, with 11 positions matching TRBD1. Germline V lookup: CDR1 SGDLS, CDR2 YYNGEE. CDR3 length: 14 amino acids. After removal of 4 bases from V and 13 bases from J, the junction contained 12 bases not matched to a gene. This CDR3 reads CASSSGGQGEYSTF. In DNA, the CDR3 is TGTGCCAGCAGCTCCGGGGGACAGGGGGAATACAGCACCTTC.

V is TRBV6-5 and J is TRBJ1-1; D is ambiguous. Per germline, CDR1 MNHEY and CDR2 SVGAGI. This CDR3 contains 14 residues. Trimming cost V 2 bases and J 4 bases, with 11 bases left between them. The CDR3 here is CASSYRGLGTEAFF. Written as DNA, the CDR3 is TGTGCCAGCAGTTACAGAGGGCTGGGCACTGAAGCTTTCTTT.

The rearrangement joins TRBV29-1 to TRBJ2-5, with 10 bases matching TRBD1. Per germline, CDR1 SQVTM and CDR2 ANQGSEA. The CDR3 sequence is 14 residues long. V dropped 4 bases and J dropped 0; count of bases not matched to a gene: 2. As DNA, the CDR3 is TGCAGCGTTGGGACAGGGGGTTACCAAGAGACCCAGTACTTC. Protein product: CSVGTGGYQETQYF. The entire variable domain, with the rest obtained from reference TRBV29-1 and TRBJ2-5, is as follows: SAVISQKPSRDICQRGTSLTIQCQVDSQVTMMFWYRQQPGQSLTLIATANQGSEATYESGFVIDKFPISRPNLTFSTLTVSNMSPEDSSIYLCSVGTGGYQETQYFGPGTRLLVL.

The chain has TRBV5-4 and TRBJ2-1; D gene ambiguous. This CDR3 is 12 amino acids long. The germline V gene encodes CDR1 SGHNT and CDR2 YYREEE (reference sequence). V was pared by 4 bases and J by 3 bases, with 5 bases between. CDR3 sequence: CASSVDYNEQFF. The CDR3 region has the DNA TGTGCCAGCAGCGTAGACTACAATGAGCAGTTCTTC.

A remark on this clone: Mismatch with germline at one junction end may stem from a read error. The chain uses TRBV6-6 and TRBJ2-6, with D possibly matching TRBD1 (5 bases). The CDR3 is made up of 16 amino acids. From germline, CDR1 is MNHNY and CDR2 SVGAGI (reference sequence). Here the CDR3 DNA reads TGTGCCAGCAGTTACGTAGGGAACTCTGGGGCCAACGTGCTGACTTTC. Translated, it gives CASSYVGNSGANVLTF.

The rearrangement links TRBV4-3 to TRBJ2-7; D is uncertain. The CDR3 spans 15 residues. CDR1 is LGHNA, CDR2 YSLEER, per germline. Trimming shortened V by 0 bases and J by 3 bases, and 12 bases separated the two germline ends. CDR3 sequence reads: CASSQEMASLYEQYF. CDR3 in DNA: TGCGCCAGCAGCCAAGAGATGGCCTCTCTCTACGAGCAGTACTTC.

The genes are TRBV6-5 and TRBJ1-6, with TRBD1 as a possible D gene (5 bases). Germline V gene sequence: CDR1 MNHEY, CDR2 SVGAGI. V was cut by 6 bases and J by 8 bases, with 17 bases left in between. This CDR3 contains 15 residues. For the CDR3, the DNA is TGTGCCAGCAGCAATCCCGCGGGGGTCGATTCACCCCTCCACTTT. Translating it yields CASSNPAGVDSPLHF.

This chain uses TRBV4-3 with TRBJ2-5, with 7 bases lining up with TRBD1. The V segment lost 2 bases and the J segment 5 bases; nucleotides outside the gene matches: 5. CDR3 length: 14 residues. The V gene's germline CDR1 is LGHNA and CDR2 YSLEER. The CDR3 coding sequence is TGCGCCAGCAGCCAAAACACAGGGGCGGAGACCCAGTACTTC. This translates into CASSQNTGAETQYF.

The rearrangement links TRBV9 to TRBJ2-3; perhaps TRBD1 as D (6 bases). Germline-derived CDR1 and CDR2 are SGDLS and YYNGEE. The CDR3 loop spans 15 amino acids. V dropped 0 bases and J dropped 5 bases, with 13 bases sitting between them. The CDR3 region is CASSVAVRGRDTQYF. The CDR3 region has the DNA TGTGCCAGCAGCGTAGCTGTCAGGGGTAGAGATACGCAGTATTTT.

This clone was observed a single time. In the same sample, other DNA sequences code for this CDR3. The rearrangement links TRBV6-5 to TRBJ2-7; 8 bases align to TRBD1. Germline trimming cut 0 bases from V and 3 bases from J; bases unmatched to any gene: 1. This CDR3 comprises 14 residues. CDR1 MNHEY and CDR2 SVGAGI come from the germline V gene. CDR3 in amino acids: CASSYSGTGYEQYF. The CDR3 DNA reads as TGTGCCAGCAGTTACTCCGGGACAGGCTACGAGCAGTACTTC.

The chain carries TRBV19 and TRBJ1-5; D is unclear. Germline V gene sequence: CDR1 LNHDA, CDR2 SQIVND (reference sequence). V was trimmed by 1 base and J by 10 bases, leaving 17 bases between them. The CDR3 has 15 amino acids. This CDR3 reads CASSIGAQQRTPQHF. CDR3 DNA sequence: TGTGCCAGTAGTATAGGGGCGCAGCAGCGGACCCCCCAGCATTTT.

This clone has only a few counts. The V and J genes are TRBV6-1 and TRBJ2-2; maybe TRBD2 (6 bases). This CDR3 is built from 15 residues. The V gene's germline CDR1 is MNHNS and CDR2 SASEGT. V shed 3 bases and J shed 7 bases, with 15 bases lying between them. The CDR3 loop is CASSDRDWQGGELFF. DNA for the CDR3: TGTGCCAGCAGTGACCGGGACTGGCAGGGCGGGGAGCTGTTTTTT.

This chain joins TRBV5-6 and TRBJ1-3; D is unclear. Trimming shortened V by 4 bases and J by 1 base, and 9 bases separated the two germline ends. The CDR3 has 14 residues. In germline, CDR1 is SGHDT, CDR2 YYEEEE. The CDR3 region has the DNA TGTGCCAGCAGCCCACTCCGATCTGGAAACACCATATATTTT. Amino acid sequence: CASSPLRSGNTIYF.

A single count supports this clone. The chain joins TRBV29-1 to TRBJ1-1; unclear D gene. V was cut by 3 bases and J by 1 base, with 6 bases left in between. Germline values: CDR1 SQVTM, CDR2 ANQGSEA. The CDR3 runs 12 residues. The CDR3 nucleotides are TGCAGCGTTGATTTAGAGAACACTGAAGCTTTCTTT. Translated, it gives CSVDLENTEAFF.

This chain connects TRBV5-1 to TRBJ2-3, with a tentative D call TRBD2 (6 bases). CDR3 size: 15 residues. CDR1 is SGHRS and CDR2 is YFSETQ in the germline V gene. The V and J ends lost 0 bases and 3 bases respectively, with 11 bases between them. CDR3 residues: CASSLGREGTDTQYF. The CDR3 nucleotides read TGCGCCAGCAGCTTGGGGCGGGAAGGAACAGATACGCAGTATTTT.

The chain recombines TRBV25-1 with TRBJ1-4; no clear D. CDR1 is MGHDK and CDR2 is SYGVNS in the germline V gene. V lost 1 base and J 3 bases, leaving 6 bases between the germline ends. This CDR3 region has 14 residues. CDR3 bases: TGTGCCAGCAGTGAATTCGTTTCTAATGAAAAACTGTTTTTT. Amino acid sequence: CASSEFVSNEKLFF.

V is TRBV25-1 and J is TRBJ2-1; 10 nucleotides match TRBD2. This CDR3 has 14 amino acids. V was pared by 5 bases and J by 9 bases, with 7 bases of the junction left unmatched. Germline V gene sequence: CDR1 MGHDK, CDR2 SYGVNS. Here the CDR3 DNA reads TGTGCCAGCAGTTTCAGCGGGGGGGCGCGTGAGCAGTTCTTC. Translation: CASSFSGGAREQFF.

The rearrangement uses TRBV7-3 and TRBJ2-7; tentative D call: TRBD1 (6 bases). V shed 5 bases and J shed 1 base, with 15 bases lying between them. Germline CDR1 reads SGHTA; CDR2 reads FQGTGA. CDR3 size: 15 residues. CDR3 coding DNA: TGTGCCAGCAGCCCAGGGGTAGCGCCATCCTACGAGCAGTACTTC. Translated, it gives CASSPGVAPSYEQYF.

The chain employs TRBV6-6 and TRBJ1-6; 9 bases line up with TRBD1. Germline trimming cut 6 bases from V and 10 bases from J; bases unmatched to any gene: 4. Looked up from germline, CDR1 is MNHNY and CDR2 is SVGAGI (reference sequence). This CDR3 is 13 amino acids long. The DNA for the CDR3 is TGTGCCAGCAGGGGACAGGGTGACTCACCCCTCCACTTT. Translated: CASRGQGDSPLHF.

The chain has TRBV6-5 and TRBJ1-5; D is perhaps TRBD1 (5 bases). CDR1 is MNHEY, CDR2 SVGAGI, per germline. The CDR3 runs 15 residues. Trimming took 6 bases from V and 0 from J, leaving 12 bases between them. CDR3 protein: CASSRTTGSNQPQHF. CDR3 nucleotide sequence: TGTGCCAGCAGCCGAACTACAGGTAGCAATCAGCCCCAGCATTTT.

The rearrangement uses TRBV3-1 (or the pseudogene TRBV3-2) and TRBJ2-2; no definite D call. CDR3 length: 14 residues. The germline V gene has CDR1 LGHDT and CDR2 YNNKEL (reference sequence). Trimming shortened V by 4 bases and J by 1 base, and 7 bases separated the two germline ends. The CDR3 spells CASSPPLNTGELFF. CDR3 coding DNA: TGTGCCAGCAGCCCCCCCCTGAACACCGGGGAGCTGTTTTTT.

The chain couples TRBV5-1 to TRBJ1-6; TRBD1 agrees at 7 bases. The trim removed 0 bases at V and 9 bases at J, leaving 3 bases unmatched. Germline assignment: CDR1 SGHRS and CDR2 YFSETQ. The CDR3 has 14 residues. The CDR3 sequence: CASSLEGGSSPLHF. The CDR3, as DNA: TGCGCCAGCAGCTTGGAAGGGGGCAGTTCACCCCTCCACTTT.

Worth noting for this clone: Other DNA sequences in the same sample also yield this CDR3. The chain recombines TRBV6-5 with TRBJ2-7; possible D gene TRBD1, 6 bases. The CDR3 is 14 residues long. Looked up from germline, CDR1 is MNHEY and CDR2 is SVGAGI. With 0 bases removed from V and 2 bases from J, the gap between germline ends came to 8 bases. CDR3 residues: CASSYSQGTYEQYF. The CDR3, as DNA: TGTGCCAGCAGTTACTCGCAGGGGACCTACGAGCAGTACTTC.